This T cell receptor (beta chain) was identified during a study of shared clonotypes between healthy human individuals. Trimming pared 4 bases from V and 4 bases from J, leaving 20 bases between. The CDR3 is made up of 17 amino acids. Germline CDR1 is KGHSH and CDR2 is LQKENI. Overall study findings and caveats: Non-shared clonotypes showed lower generation probabilities than clonotypes common to all four donors. Naive subsets generally exceeded memory subsets in estimated richness.

Worth noting for this clone: Its antigen is not identified.

Cells designated naive CD8 were CD45RO-negative and were positively selected for CCR7, with terminally differentiated effector memory CD45RA+ cells excluded. Nashville, Tennessee was home to all donors, each a Caucasian adult. TCRdb's table, derived via immunoSEQ multiplex PCR, lists solely in-frame clones and lacks some. The sample consists of some 630,000 clones, 95% to 96% of them appearing once. The chain is built from TRBV18 and TRBJ1-5; D is ambiguous. The source is a woman aged 25 to 39 in good health. Sequenced sample: naive CD8+ T cells sorted from blood. The CDR3 sequence: CASSLPPGDQENQPQHF. CDR3 nucleotides: TGTGCCAGCTCACTCCCCCCCGGAGACCAAGAAAATCAGCCCCAGCATTTT.